This T cell receptor beta chain originates from a study of T cell clonality in common variable immunodeficiency. Study observations and caveats: Compared with healthy controls, CVID subjects showed increased TCRbeta clonality, mostly in about a third. Links between repertoire features and CVID complications were heterogeneity-limited. Fewer deletions and N-nucleotide insertions were reportedly seen in common variable immunodeficiency TCR beta sequences.

Control and CVID samples contributed equal amounts of genomic DNA. Only in-frame clones appear in the TCRdb table, and some are missing; sequencing was by immunoSEQ multiplex PCR. The sample was found to contain 45,000 to 60,000 clones, and every one recurs. The CDR3 has 14 amino acids. The germline V gene has CDR1 SSHAT and CDR2 FNYEAQ (reference sequence). After removal of 5 bases from V and 6 bases from J, the junction contained 8 bases not matched to a gene. The table lists this clone with many counts. The antigen is unknown. The CDR3 end falls 3 residues outside the read, so it is completed with the germline J gene.

This chain connects TRBV7-7 to TRBJ2-7, with 9 positions matching TRBD2. The sample comprised peripheral blood mononuclear cells. This receptor was identified in a person aged 18 to 70 in good health. Here the CDR3 reads CASSPGLAALEQYF. CDR3 bases read: TGTGCCAGCAGCCCGGGACTAGCAGCCCTCGAG.